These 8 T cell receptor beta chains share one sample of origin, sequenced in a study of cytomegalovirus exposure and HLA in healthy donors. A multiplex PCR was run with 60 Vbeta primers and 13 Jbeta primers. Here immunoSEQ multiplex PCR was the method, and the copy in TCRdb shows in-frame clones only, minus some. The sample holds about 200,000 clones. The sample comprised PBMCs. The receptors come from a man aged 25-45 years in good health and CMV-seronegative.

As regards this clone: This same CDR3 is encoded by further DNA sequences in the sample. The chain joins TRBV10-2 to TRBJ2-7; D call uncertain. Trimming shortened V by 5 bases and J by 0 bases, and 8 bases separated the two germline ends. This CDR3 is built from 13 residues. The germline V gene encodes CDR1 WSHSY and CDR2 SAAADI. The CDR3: CASSPPSSYEQYF. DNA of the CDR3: TGCGCCAGCAGTCCGCCCAGCTCCTACGAGCAGTACTTC.

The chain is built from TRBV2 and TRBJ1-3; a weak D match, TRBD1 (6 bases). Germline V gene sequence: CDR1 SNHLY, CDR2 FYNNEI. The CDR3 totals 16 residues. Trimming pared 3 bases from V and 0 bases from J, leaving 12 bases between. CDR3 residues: CASSDHRANSGNTIYF. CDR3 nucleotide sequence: TGTGCCAGCAGTGATCACAGGGCCAACTCTGGAAACACCATATATTTT.

CDR3 in amino acids: CASITDSQETQYF. DNA for the CDR3: TGTGCCAGTATCACTGACAGTCAAGAGACCCAGTACTTC. This sequence joins TRBV19 and TRBJ2-5, with D possibly matching TRBD1 (5 bases). Trimming removed 7 bases at V and 2 bases at J, with 11 bases between. Germline CDR1 is LNHDA and CDR2 is SQIVND (reference sequence). The CDR3 length is 13 residues.

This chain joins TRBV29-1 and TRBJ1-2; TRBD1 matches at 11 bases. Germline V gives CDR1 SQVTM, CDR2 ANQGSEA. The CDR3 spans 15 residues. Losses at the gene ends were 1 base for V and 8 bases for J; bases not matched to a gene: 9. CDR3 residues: CSVEGGGTGGHGYTF. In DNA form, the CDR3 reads TGCAGCGTTGAAGGGGGAGGGACAGGGGGTCACGGCTACACCTTC.

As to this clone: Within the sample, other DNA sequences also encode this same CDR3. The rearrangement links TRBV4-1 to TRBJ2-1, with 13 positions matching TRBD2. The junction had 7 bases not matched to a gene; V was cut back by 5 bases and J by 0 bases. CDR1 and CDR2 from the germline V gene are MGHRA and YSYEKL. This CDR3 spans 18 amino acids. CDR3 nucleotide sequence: TGCGCCAGCAGCTTAGGACTAGCGGGAGAGAGCTCCTACAATGAGCAGTTCTTC. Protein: CASSLGLAGESSYNEQFF.

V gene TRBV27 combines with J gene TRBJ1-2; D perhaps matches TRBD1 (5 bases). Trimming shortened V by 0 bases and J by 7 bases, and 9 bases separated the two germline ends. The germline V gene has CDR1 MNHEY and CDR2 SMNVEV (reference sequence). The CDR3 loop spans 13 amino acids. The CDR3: CASSLSATVGYTF. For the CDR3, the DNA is TGTGCCAGCAGTTTATCCGCGACAGTTGGCTACACCTTC.

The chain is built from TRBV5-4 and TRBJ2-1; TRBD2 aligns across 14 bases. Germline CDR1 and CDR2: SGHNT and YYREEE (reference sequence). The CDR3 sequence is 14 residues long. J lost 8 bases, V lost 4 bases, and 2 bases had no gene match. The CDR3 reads CASSATSGGDEQFF. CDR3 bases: TGTGCCAGCAGCGCGACTAGCGGGGGGGATGAGCAGTTCTTC.

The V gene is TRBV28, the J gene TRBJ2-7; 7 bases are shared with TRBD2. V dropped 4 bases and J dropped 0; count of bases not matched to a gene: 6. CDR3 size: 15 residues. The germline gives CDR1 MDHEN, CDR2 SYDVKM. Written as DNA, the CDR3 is TGTGCCAGCAGTTCCGGGGGAGGGACCTCCTACGAGCAGTACTTC. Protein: CASSSGGGTSYEQYF. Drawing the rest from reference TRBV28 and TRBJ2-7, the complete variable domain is DVKVTQSSRYLVKRTGEKVFLECVQDMDHENMFWYRQDPGLGLRLIYFSYDVKMKEKGDIPEGYSVSREKKERFSLILESASTNQTSMYLCASSSGGGTSYEQYFGPGTRLTVT.